The 13 T cell receptor beta chains below come from one sample, sequenced in a study of T cell responses to AZD1222 COVID-19 vaccine. TCRdb's table, derived via immunoSEQ multiplex PCR, lists solely in-frame clones and lacks some. The profile shows 140,000 to 150,000 clones, approximately 90% of them singletons. Sequenced material: peripheral blood, taken on day 0 of AZD1222 vaccination. The receptors here all came from an adult in good health.

The V and J genes are TRBV6-5 and TRBJ2-7, with 10 bases identical to TRBD2. CDR1 and CDR2 (germline): MNHEY, SVGAGI. The V and J ends lost 8 bases and 5 bases, in that order; junction bases with no gene match: 12. The CDR3 sequence is 15 residues long. Here the CDR3 DNA reads TGTGCCAGCGGTCCCCTAGCGGGAGAACCCAACGAGCAGTACTTC. This codes for CASGPLAGEPNEQYF.

V and J are TRBV9 and TRBJ2-1, with TRBD2 matching 15 bases. Germline CDR1 and CDR2: SGDLS and YYNGEE. The CDR3 length is 18 residues. The J segment lost 5 bases and the V segment lost 3 bases, leaving 9 bases of the junction unmatched. CDR3 DNA sequence: TGTGCCAGCAGCGCAAACCTGGGACTAGCGGGAGGAAACAATGAGCAGTTCTTC. Translating gives CASSANLGLAGGNNEQFF. The full variable domain, completed using reference TRBV9 and TRBJ2-1, is DSGVTQTPKHLITATGQRVTLRCSPRSGDLSVYWYQQSLDQGLQFLIQYYNGEERAKGNILERFSAQQFPDLHSELNLSSLELGDSALYFCASSANLGLAGGNNEQFFGPGTRLTVL.

The chain employs TRBV5-4 and TRBJ2-1, with D possibly TRBD2 on 5 matching bases. Germline assignment: CDR1 SGHNT and CDR2 YYREEE (reference sequence). There are 14 residues in the CDR3. The germline V and J ends were trimmed by 3 bases and 6 bases, with 13 bases remaining between them. CDR3 loop: CASSSELEANEQFF. The CDR3 coding sequence is TGTGCCAGCAGCTCCGAACTAGAGGCCAATGAGCAGTTCTTC.

This clone was recorded a few times. The rearrangement uses TRBV11-2 and TRBJ1-3, with 11 bases lining up with TRBD1. The CDR3 extends over 15 amino acids. CDR1 SGHAT and CDR2 FQNNGV come from the germline V gene. V gave up 8 bases and J gave up 7 bases; unmatched junction bases: 10. DNA of the CDR3: TGTGCCAGCGGCCGGGACAGGGGGATTGGTAACACCATATATTTT. Translation gives CASGRDRGIGNTIYF.

V is TRBV6-2 or TRBV6-3 and J is TRBJ2-5; 7 bases are a match to TRBD2. CDR1 and CDR2 from the germline V gene are MNHEY and SVGEGT. This CDR3 comprises 14 residues. The V segment lost 4 bases and the J segment 4 bases; nucleotides outside the gene matches: 6. CDR3 sequence (DNA): TGTGCCAGCAGTTGGACTAGTGCCTCAGAGACCCAGTACTTC. It specifies CASSWTSASETQYF.

This sequence joins TRBV12-3 or TRBV12-4 and TRBJ2-1; possible D gene TRBD2, 6 bases. V gave up 5 bases and J gave up 7 bases, with 12 bases separating them. The CDR3 runs to 13 residues. This chain's CDR3 is CASSPKGTNEQFF. DNA of the CDR3: TGTGCCAGCAGTCCGAAAGGGACTAATGAGCAGTTCTTC.

This rearrangement joins TRBV28 to TRBJ2-3; 8 bases fit TRBD2. Germline V gives CDR1 MDHEN, CDR2 SYDVKM. V was clipped by 2 bases and J by 2 bases; unmatched bases: 6. The CDR3 loop spans 16 amino acids. The CDR3 bases are TGTGCCAGCAGTTTACAGCGGGAGCGATCCACAGATACGCAGTATTTT. It codes for CASSLQRERSTDTQYF.

The chain combines TRBV6-5 with TRBJ2-7; 8 bases are shared with TRBD2. Germline V lookup: CDR1 MNHEY, CDR2 SVGAGI. The CDR3 is made up of 13 amino acids. V lost 11 bases and J lost 6; bases outside the gene matches: 12. The CDR3 DNA is TGTGCCGTCGACGCGGGACTAGGAGGCGAGCAGTACTTC. It encodes CAVDAGLGGEQYF.

The chain recombines TRBV3-1 (or the pseudogene TRBV3-2) with TRBJ1-1; 8 bases are a match to TRBD1. V lost 4 bases to trimming and J lost 10 bases; unmatched junction nucleotides: 17. The CDR3 has 16 amino acids. Germline CDR1 LGHDT, CDR2 YNNKEL (reference sequence). The CDR3 nucleotides are TGTGCCAGCAGCCCACTCACGACAGGGGTCGGGGTAGGAGCTTTCTTT. Amino acid sequence: CASSPLTTGVGVGAFF.

The V gene is TRBV7-7, the J gene TRBJ2-2; D is ambiguous. V gave up 3 bases and J gave up 2 bases, with 13 bases separating them. The CDR3 sequence is 16 residues long. CDR1 is SSHAT, CDR2 FNYEAQ, per germline (reference sequence). CDR3 sequence reads: CASSFNWASNTGELFF. The CDR3 DNA reads TGTGCCAGCAGCTTCAATTGGGCCTCTAACACCGGGGAGCTGTTTTTT.

In this sample, this clone turned up many times. The rearrangement joins TRBV7-2 to TRBJ2-4; 7 bases are a match to TRBD2. Germline assignment: CDR1 SGHTA and CDR2 FQGNSA. V shed 0 bases, J shed 8 bases, and the junction held 4 bases outside the gene matches. The CDR3 is made up of 14 amino acids. Written as DNA, the CDR3 is TGTGCCAGCAGCTTAGCGGGAGGGCCACACATTCAGTACTTC. It encodes CASSLAGGPHIQYF.

This chain joins TRBV5-1 and TRBJ1-1; tentatively, D is TRBD1 (5 bases). The V end was cut by 1 base, the J end by 4 bases, with 14 bases between. Germline CDR1 is SGHRS and CDR2 is YFSETQ. The CDR3 consists of 15 residues. The CDR3: CASSLWRVGPTEAFF. CDR3 DNA sequence: TGCGCCAGCAGCTTGTGGCGTGTGGGGCCCACTGAAGCTTTCTTT.

The chain is built from TRBV4-1 and TRBJ2-7; the D gene is possibly TRBD2 (5 bases). The CDR3 runs 15 residues. Trimming left V 0 bases short and J 3 bases short, with 12 bases between. CDR1 and CDR2 from the germline V gene are MGHRA and YSYEKL. CDR3 in DNA: TGCGCCAGCAGCCAAGATTTCCCAACTAGCTACGAGCAGTACTTC. Amino acid sequence: CASSQDFPTSYEQYF.